This TCR beta chain was recorded in a study of blood T cell repertoires in COVID-19. The CDR3 is made up of 12 amino acids. Looked up from germline, CDR1 is MNHNY and CDR2 is SVGAGI (reference sequence). J lost 6 bases, V lost 6 bases, and 5 bases had no gene match. The repertoire was sequenced with immunoSEQ multiplex PCR; TCRdb's copy has only in-frame clones and lacks some. The profile shows tens of thousands of clones, more than 80% of them singletons. Sequencing was done on a sample of peripheral blood. This clonotype originated in a woman aged 55-69 years with COVID-19, enrolled during active disease. This chain joins TRBV6-6 and TRBJ2-7; the match to TRBD1 covers 7 bases. The CDR3 nucleotides are TGTGCCAGCAGAAGACAGGGTAGCGAGCAGTACTTC. Its translation is CASRRQGSEQYF.